This T cell receptor (beta chain) was documented in a study of blood T cell repertoires in COVID-19. Germline trimming cut 4 bases from V and 5 bases from J; bases unmatched to any gene: 10. Germline V lookup: CDR1 SGHKS, CDR2 YYEKEE (reference sequence). CDR3 length: 17 amino acids. Produced via immunoSEQ multiplex PCR; TCRdb's table is partial and in-frame only. The sample has about 50,000 clones, more than 75% seen once; the top ten hold roughly 2%. The receptor's source is a woman aged 60-75 years with acute or convalescent COVID-19. This chain uses TRBV5-5 with TRBJ2-7; 15 nucleotides agree with TRBD2. Sequences were obtained from peripheral blood. In DNA, the CDR3 is TGTGCCAGCAGCCCACGGACTAGCGGGGGGGCCTTTGACGAGCAGTACTTC. Its translation is CASSPRTSGGAFDEQYF. Based on the CDR3 plus reference TRBV5-5 and TRBJ2-7, the full variable domain is DAGVTQSPTHLIKTRGQQVTLRCSPISGHKSVSWYQQVLGQGPQFIFQYYEKEERGRGNFPDRFSARQFPNYSSELNVNALLLGDSALYLCASSPRTSGGAFDEQYFGPGTRLTVT.